These T cell receptor beta chains were read from a single sample in a study of cytomegalovirus exposure and HLA in healthy donors. The assay was immunoSEQ multiplex PCR, and TCRdb's table has in-frame clones only and misses some. Of 180,000 or so clones listed, nearly 80% are singletons. Input material: PBMCs. The receptors shown here come from a man aged 50 or older in good health and CMV-seropositive. Each CDR3 is given with its conserved first and last residue. The order of the fields is clone size, CDR3 length, V gene, J gene, D gene, CDR3 DNA, CDR3 protein. A D gene is named only where the DNA matches it firmly. Clone size, where shown, is once, few, many, or a class for clones that have expanded.

NA	17	TRBV18	TRBJ1-5	NA	TGTGCCAGCTCACCGCTTGGGGGCGCGGGTGGCAATCAGCCCCAGCATTTT	CASSPLGGAGGNQPQHF
NA	16	TRBV9	TRBJ2-2	TRBD1	TGTGCCAGCAGCGTAGGCCAAGGACAGGTTACCGGGGAGCTGTTTTTT	CASSVGQGQVTGELFF
NA	14	TRBV9	TRBJ1-4	TRBD1	TGTGCCAGCAGCCCCACAGGGGTTAATGAAAAACTGTTTTTT	CASSPTGVNEKLFF
few	15	TRBV4-2	TRBJ2-2	NA	TGTGCCAGCAGCGTTCGACTAGAACAAGCCGGGGAGCTGTTTTTT	CASSVRLEQAGELFF
NA	14	TRBV5-1	TRBJ2-3	TRBD2	TGCGCCAGCAGCCTTGGACTAGCTTCCGATACGCAGTATTTT	CASSLGLASDTQYF
NA	16	TRBV4-2	TRBJ2-3	NA	TGTGCCAGCAGCCAAGCGTCGGCGGGAATTGGTTATACGCAGTATTTT	CASSQASAGIGYTQYF
NA	15	TRBV27	TRBJ1-2	NA	TGTGCCAGCAGTTTATTTTCCGGGGGGCATCGTGGCTACACCTTC	CASSLFSGGHRGYTF
NA	15	TRBV5-1	TRBJ2-3	TRBD1	TGCGCCAGCATCTTGGTGTCAGGGGGCAGAGATACGCAGTATTTT	CASILVSGGRDTQYF
NA	15	TRBV15	TRBJ1-4	TRBD1	TGTGCCACCAGCAGAGACGGGACAGGGAACGAAAAACTGTTTTTT	CATSRDGTGNEKLFF
NA	15	TRBV4-2	TRBJ2-3	TRBD2	TGTGCCAGCAGCGGCGGGGGGGCCCACACAGATACGCAGTATTTT	CASSGGGAHTDTQYF
NA	15	TRBV7-2	TRBJ2-7	TRBD1	TGTGCCAGCACCTCCGACAGGGGGGTCCCCTACGAGCAGTACTTC	CASTSDRGVPYEQYF